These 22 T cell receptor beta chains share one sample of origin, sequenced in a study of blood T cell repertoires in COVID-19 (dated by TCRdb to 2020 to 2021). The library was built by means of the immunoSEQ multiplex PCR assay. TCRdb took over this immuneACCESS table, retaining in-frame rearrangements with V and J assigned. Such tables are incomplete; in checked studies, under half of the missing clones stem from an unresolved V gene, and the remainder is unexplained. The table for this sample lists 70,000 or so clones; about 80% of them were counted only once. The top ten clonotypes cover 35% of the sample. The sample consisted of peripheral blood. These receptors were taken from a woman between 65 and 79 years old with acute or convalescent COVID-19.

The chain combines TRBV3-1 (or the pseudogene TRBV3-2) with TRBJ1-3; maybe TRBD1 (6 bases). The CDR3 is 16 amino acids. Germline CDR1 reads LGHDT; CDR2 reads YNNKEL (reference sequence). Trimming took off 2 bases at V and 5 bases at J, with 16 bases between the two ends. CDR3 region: CASSQSLGQQRNTIYF. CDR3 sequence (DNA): TGTGCCAGCAGCCAAAGTCTAGGACAGCAGAGAAACACCATATATTTT.

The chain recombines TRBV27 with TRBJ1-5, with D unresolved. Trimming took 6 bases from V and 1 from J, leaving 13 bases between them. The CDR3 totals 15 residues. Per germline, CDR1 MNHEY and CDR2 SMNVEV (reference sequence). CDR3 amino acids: CASSPRRESNQPQHF. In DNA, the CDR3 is TGTGCCAGCAGCCCGCGGAGGGAAAGCAATCAGCCCCAGCATTTT.

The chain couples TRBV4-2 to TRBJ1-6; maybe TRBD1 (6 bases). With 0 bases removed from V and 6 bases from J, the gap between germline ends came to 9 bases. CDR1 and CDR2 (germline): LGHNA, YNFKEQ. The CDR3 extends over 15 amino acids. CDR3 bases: TGTGCCAGCAGCCAAGAGGACAGCTTTAATTCACCCCTCCACTTT. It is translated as CASSQEDSFNSPLHF.

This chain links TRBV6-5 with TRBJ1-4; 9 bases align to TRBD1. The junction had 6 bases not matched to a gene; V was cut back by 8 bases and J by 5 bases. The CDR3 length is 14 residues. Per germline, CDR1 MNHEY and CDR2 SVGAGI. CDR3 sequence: CASSHRGLNEKLFF. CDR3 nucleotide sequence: TGTGCCAGCTCCCACAGGGGGCTAAATGAAAAACTGTTTTTT.

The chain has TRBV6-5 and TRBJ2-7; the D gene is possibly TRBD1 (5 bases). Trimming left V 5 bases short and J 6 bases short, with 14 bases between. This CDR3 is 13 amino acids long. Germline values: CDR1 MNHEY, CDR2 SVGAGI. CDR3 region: CASSRAGLFEQYF. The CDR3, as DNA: TGTGCCAGCAGTCGGGCAGGGTTATTCGAGCAGTACTTC.

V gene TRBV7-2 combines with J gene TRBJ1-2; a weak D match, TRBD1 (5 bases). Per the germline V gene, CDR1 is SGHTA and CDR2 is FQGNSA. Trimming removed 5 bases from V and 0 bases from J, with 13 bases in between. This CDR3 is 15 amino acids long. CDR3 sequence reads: CASSLTAGTNYGYTF. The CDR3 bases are TGTGCCAGCAGCCTCACGGCAGGGACTAACTATGGCTACACCTTC.

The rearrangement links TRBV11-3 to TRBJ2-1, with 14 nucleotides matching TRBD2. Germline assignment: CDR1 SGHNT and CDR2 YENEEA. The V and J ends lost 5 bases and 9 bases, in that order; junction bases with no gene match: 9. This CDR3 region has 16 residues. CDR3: CASSPGTSGSLGEQFF. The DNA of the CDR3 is TGTGCCAGCAGCCCCGGGACTAGCGGGAGTTTAGGTGAGCAGTTCTTC. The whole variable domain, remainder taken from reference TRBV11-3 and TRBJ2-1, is EAGVVQSPRYKIIEKKQPVAFWCNPISGHNTLYWYLQNLGQGPELLIRYENEEAVDDSQLPKDRFSAERLKGVDSTLKIQPAELGDSAVYLCASSPGTSGSLGEQFFGPGTRLTVL.

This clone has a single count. CDR3 sequence: CASSSGGGYTF. DNA of the CDR3: TGTGCCAGCAGTTCGGGAGGCGGCTACACCTTC. The chain recombines TRBV6-5 with TRBJ1-2, with unresolved D. Germline values: CDR1 MNHEY, CDR2 SVGAGI. The CDR3 is made up of 11 amino acids. Between the trimmed V and J ends, which lost 4 bases and 8 bases, there was a span of 8 bases.

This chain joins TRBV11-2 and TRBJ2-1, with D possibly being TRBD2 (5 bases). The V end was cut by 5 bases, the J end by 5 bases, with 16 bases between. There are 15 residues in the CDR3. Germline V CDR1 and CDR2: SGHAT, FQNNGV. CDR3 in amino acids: CASSPDLLLHNEQFF. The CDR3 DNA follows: TGTGCCAGCAGCCCGGACTTGCTCCTCCACAATGAGCAGTTCTTC.

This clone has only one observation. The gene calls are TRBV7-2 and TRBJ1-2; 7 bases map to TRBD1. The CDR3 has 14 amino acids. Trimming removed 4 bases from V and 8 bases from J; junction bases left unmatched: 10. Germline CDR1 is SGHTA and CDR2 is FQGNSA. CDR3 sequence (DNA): TGTGCCAGCAGCTCTCGATCAGGGGGGCAAGGCTACACCTTC. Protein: CASSSRSGGQGYTF.

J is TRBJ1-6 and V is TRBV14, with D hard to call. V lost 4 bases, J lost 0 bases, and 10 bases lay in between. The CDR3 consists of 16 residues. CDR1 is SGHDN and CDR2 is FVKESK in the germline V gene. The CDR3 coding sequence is TGTGCCAGCAGCCTTTCGGAGGGCTCCTATAATTCACCCCTCCACTTT. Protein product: CASSLSEGSYNSPLHF. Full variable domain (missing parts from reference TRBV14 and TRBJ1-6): EAGVTQFPSHSVIEKGQTVTLRCDPISGHDNLYWYRRVMGKEIKFLLHFVKESKQDESGMPNNRFLAERTGGTYSTLKVQPAELEDSGVYFCASSLSEGSYNSPLHFGNGTRLTVT.

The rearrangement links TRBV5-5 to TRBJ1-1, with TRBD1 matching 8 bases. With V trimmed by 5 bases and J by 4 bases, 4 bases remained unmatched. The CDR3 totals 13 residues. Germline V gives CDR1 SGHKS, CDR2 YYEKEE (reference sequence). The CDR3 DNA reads TGTGCCAGCAGTTTTACAGGGGGCACTGAAGCTTTCTTT. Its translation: CASSFTGGTEAFF.

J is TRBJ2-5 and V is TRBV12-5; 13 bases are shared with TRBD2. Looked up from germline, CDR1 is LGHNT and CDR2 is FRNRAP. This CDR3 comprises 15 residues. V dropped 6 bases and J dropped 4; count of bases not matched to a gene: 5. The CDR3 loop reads CASGQGLAGVETQYF. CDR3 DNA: TGTGCTAGTGGCCAAGGACTAGCGGGGGTAGAGACCCAGTACTTC.

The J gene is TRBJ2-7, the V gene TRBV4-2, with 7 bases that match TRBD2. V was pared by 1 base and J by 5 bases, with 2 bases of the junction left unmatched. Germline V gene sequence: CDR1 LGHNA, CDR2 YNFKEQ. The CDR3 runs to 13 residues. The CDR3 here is CASSQVGGNEQYF. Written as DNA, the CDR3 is TGTGCCAGCAGCCAAGTCGGGGGGAACGAGCAGTACTTC.

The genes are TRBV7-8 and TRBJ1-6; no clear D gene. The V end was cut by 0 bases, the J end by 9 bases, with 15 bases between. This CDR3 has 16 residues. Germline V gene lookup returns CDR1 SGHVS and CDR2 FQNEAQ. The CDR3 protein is CASSLAPDPAGSPLHF. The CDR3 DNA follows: TGTGCCAGCAGCTTAGCTCCAGATCCGGCGGGTTCACCCCTCCACTTT.

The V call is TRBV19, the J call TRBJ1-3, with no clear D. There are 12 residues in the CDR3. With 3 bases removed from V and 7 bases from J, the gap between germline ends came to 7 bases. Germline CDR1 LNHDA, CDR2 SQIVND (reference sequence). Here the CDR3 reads CASSMGVNTIYF. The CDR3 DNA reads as TGTGCCAGTAGTATGGGCGTCAACACCATATATTTT.

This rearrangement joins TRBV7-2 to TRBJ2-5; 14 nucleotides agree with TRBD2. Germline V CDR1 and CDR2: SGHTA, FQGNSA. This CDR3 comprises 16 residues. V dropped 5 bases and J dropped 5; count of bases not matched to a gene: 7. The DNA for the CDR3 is TGTGCCAGCAGCGATGGACTAGCGGGGGGATTGGAGACCCAGTACTTC. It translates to CASSDGLAGGLETQYF.

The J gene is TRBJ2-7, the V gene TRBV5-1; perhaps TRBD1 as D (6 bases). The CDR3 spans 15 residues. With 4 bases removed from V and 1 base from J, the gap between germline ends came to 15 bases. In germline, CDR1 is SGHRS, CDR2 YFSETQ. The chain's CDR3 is CASSLSGTGSYEQYF. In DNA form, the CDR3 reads TGCGCCAGCAGCCTCTCCGGTACAGGGTCCTACGAGCAGTACTTC.

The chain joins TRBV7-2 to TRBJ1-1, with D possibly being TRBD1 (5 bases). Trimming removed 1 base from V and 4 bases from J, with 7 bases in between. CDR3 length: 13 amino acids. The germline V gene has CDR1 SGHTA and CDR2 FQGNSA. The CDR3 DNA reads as TGTGCCAGCAGCTTAGGGGGGGGCACTGAAGCTTTCTTT. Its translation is CASSLGGGTEAFF. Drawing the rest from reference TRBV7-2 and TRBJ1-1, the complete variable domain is GAGVSQSPSNKVTEKGKDVELRCDPISGHTALYWYRQSLGQGLEFLIYFQGNSAPDKSGLPSDRFSAERTGGSVSTLTIQRTQQEDSAVYLCASSLGGGTEAFFGQGTRLTVV.

The CDR3 DNA sequence: TGTGCCAGCAGGAGAGAAACAGGGGTCTACGAGCAGTACTTC. It codes for CASRRETGVYEQYF. The rearrangement joins TRBV2 to TRBJ2-7, with TRBD1 matching 7 bases. The CDR3 length is 14 residues. CDR1 is SNHLY and CDR2 is FYNNEI in the germline V gene. J gave up 3 bases and V 6 bases, and 8 bases lay outside the gene matches.

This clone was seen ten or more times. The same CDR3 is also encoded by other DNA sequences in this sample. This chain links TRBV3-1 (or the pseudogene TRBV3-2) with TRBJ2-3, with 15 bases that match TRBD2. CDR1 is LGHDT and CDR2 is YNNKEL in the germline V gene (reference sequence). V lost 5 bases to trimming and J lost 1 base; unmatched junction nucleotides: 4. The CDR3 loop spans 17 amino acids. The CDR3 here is CASSTRTSGRGTDTQYF. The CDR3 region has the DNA TGTGCCAGCAGCACCCGGACTAGCGGGAGGGGCACAGATACGCAGTATTTT.

The CDR3 sequence: CASSPDPPPSGGGRIGELFF. The CDR3 DNA sequence: TGTGCCAGCAGCCCAGACCCTCCTCCTAGCGGGGGGGGCCGTATCGGGGAGCTGTTTTTT. The gene calls are TRBV11-3 and TRBJ2-2; TRBD2 agrees at 12 bases. CDR3 length: 20 amino acids. Trimming cost V 5 bases and J 7 bases; bases outside gene matches: 20. Germline values: CDR1 SGHNT, CDR2 YENEEA.